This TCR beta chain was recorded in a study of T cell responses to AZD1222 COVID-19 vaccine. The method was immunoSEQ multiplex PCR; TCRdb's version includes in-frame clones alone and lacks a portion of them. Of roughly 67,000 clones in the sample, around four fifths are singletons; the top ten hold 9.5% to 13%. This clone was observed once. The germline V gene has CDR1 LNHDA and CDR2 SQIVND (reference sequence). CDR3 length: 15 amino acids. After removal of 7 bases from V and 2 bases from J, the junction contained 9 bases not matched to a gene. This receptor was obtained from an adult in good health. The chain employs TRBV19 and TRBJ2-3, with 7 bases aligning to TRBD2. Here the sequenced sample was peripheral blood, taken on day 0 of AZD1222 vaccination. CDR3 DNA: TGTGCCAGTATGACCACGGGGGGAGTCACAGATACGCAGTATTTT. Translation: CASMTTGGVTDTQYF. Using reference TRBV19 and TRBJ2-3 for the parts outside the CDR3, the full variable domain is DGGITQSPKYLFRKEGQNVTLSCEQNLNHDAMYWYRQDPGQGLRLIYYSQIVNDFQKGDIAEGYSVSREKKESFPLTVTSAQKNPTAFYLCASMTTGGVTDTQYFGPGTRLTVL.